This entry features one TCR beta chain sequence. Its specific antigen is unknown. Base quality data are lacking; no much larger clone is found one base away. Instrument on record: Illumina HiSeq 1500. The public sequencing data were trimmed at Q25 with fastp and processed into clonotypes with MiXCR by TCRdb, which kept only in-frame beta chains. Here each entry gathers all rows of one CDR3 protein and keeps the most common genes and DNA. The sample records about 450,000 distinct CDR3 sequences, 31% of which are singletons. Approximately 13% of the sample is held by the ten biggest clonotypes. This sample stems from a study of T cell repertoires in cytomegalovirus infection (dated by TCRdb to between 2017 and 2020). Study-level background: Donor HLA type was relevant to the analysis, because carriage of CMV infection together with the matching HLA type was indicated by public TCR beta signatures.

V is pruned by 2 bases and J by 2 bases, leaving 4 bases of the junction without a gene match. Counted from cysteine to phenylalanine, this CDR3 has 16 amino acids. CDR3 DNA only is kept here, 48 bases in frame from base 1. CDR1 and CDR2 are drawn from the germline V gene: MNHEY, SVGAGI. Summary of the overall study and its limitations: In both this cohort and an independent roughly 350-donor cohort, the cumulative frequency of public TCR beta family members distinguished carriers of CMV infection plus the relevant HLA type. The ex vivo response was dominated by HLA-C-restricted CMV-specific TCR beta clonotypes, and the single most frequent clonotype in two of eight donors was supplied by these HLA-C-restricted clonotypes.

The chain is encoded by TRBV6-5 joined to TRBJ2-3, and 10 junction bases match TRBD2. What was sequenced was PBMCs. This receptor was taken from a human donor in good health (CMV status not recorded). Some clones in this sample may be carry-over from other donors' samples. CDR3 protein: CASSYAGLAPTDTQYF. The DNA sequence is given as TGTGCCAGCAGTTACGCGGGACTAGCGCCCACAGATACGCAGTATTTT.